This T cell receptor (beta chain) was retrieved from a study of T cells after yellow fever vaccination. Study details: Preparation of fractions with low cell numbers was performed using SMART-Seq v4 Ultra Low Input. Study-level findings and limits: Secondary responses were weaker yet peaked faster, day 5 versus 15. Booster samples showed a return of most primary-vaccination clones (roughly 95% CD4, 70% to 90% CD8). FACS-sorted repertoires could harbor abundant contaminating bulk-population clonotypes.

The table lists this clonotype with a few counts. The antigen remains undetermined. The germline gives CDR1 SGHRS, CDR2 YFSETQ. CDR3 size: 14 residues. Trimming took 0 bases from V and 5 from J, leaving 9 bases between them. Each CDR3 protein gets one entry after TCRdb re-called the 5' RACE reads with MiXCR. The sample has about 340,000 distinct CDR3 sequences, around 12% seen once; the top ten hold 3.2%. The sequences come from CD4+ T cells sorted from PBMCs, collected 15 days after the yellow fever booster vaccination. The sequence came from a man between 18 and 35 years old who received the YFV17D yellow fever vaccine. The chain couples TRBV5-1 to TRBJ1-5; the D gene is possibly TRBD1 (5 bases). This chain's CDR3 is CASSLEGTHQPQHF. Written as DNA, the CDR3 is TGCGCCAGCAGCTTGGAGGGGACCCATCAGCCCCAGCATTTT.